This entry describes one T cell receptor beta chain. Sequencing used immunoSEQ multiplex PCR; TCRdb keeps in-frame clones, though not all of them. The sample includes 130,000 to 150,000 clones, less than 90% seen only once; the top ten take more than 5%. This record belongs to a study of blood T cell repertoires in COVID-19. Germline V lookup: CDR1 SGHVS, CDR2 FQNEAQ. The V gene end was trimmed by 3 bases and the J gene end by 0 bases; junction bases not matched to a gene: 11. The CDR3 totals 18 residues. The genes are TRBV7-8 and TRBJ2-3; TRBD2 matches 8 bases. Material: PBMCs or T cells enriched from blood (not recorded which). The origin of this receptor is a woman in her forties or fifties who had been exposed to COVID-19. CDR3 sequence (DNA): TGTGCCAGCAGCTTGGGGGTGGCTAGCGGGTATAGCACAGATACGCAGTATTTT. This gives the protein CASSLGVASGYSTDTQYF.